These 19 T cell receptor beta chains share one sample of origin, sequenced in a study of response to subunit inactivated influenza vaccine. One entry per CDR3 protein, called by TCRdb with MiXCR from the RT-PCR reads. The sample holds 150,000 to 200,000 distinct CDR3 sequences, approximately 10% seen once. The specimen was non-naive T cells sorted from PBMCs, collected about 40 days after vaccination. The receptors derive from a man aged 45-65 years who received an inactivated influenza vaccine.

This clonotype was picked up many times. This rearrangement joins TRBV11-2 to TRBJ2-7; 13 bases are shared with TRBD2. The CDR3 covers 15 residues. Germline V gives CDR1 SGHAT, CDR2 FQNNGV. V lost 4 bases and J lost 7; bases outside the gene matches: 7. This CDR3 reads CASSWGLAGLGEQYF. The CDR3 DNA reads TGTGCCAGCAGCTGGGGACTAGCGGGATTAGGGGAGCAGTACTTC.

The J gene is TRBJ2-1, the V gene TRBV20-1; unclear D gene. V was pared by 2 bases and J by 0 bases, with 11 bases between. This CDR3 has 15 residues. Germline V lookup: CDR1 DFQATT, CDR2 SNEGSKA (reference sequence). The DNA of the CDR3 is TGCAGTGCTAGAATGGATCCAAGCTCCTACAATGAGCAGTTCTTC. Translated, it gives CSARMDPSSYNEQFF.

This chain joins TRBV30 and TRBJ2-3, with D tentatively TRBD1 or TRBD2 (5 bases each). Deletions cut 2 bases from V and 0 bases from J, with 12 bases between. The germline V gene encodes CDR1 GTSNPN and CDR2 SVGIG (reference sequence). The CDR3 has 15 residues. The DNA of the CDR3 is TGTGCCTGGAGTCCCAAGGGACCCAGCACAGATACGCAGTATTTT. Amino acid sequence: CAWSPKGPSTDTQYF. The whole variable domain, remainder taken from reference TRBV30 and TRBJ2-3, is SQTIHQWPATLVQPVGSPLSLECTVEGTSNPNLYWYRQAAGRGLQLLFYSVGIGQISSEVPQNLSASRPQDRQFILSSKKLLLSDSGFYLCAWSPKGPSTDTQYFGPGTRLTVL.

This clonotype was found many times. The gene calls are TRBV29-1 and TRBJ2-5, with TRBD2 matching 10 bases. In germline, CDR1 is SQVTM, CDR2 ANQGSEA. CDR3 length: 16 amino acids. Trimming took 8 bases from V and 5 from J; bases not matched to a gene: 17. CDR3 in DNA: TGCAGCTACCCCAGTCTTGGGGGACTAGCGCGGGAGACCCAGTACTTC. Translating it yields CSYPSLGGLARETQYF.

This clonotype was observed at least ten times. V and J are TRBV7-2 and TRBJ2-7; TRBD2 is a possible D gene (5 bases). Germline-derived CDR1 and CDR2 are SGHTA and FQGNSA. CDR3 length: 16 amino acids. The V end was cut by 4 bases, the J end by 3 bases, with 19 bases between. CDR3 coding DNA: TGTGCCAGCAGCTCCACATTTTCCGCGGGTCGCTACGAGCAGTACTTC. It yields the protein CASSSTFSAGRYEQYF.

This clonotype was counted at least ten times. The chain combines TRBV7-8 with TRBJ2-5; a weak D match, TRBD2 (5 bases). V was clipped by 4 bases and J by 5 bases, with 11 bases between them. The CDR3 contains 13 residues. The germline V gene encodes CDR1 SGHVS and CDR2 FQNEAQ. CDR3 DNA sequence: TGTGCCAGCAGCTCCCACGAGCGGGAGACCCAGTACTTC. This encodes CASSSHERETQYF.

This clonotype has a handful of counts. The chain combines TRBV7-9 with TRBJ1-4; unclear D gene. V was clipped by 5 bases and J by 0 bases, with 10 bases between them. Looked up from germline, CDR1 is SEHNR and CDR2 is FQNEAQ (reference sequence). The CDR3 is 15 amino acids. The CDR3 loop is CASSPVGATNEKLFF. In DNA form, the CDR3 reads TGTGCCAGCAGCCCCGTCGGAGCAACTAATGAAAAACTGTTTTTT.

In this sample, this clonotype turned up many times. This chain connects TRBV6-5 to TRBJ2-2; TRBD1 matches 10 bases. This CDR3 has 15 residues. Trimming at V came to 4 bases and at J to 7 bases, leaving 6 bases not matched to a gene. Looked up from germline, CDR1 is MNHEY and CDR2 is SVGAGI. CDR3 nucleotides: TGTGCCAGCAGTTCCGGGACAGGGGCTGACGGGGAGCTGTTTTTT. Protein: CASSSGTGADGELFF.

This clonotype was found many times. The chain has TRBV12-3 or TRBV12-4 and TRBJ2-7; 7 nucleotides line up with TRBD1. The CDR3 runs 12 residues. Trimming took 5 bases from V and 4 from J; bases not matched to a gene: 2. In DNA form, the CDR3 reads TGTGCCAGCAGTACGGACAGGTACGAGCAGTACTTC. Translating gives CASSTDRYEQYF.

This clonotype was recorded a few times. This sequence joins TRBV7-9 and TRBJ2-2; D is possibly TRBD2 (6 bases). This CDR3 contains 16 residues. Trimming removed 3 bases at V and 3 bases at J, with 14 bases between. Germline values: CDR1 SEHNR, CDR2 FQNEAQ (reference sequence). This CDR3 reads CASSLPGTVDTGELFF. The CDR3 DNA reads TGTGCCAGCAGCTTGCCGGGGACTGTTGACACCGGGGAGCTGTTTTTT.

The chain employs TRBV20-1 and TRBJ2-1; no definite D call. Deletions cut 5 bases from V and 1 base from J, with 12 bases between. The CDR3 loop spans 14 amino acids. CDR1 is DFQATT and CDR2 is SNEGSKA in the germline V gene (reference sequence). Here the CDR3 reads CSAPHPLSYNEQFF. The CDR3 coding sequence is TGCAGTGCTCCCCACCCGTTGTCCTACAATGAGCAGTTCTTC.

This clonotype showed up many times. The gene calls are TRBV3-1 and TRBJ2-7, with D uncertain. Trimming removed 0 bases at V and 2 bases at J, with 8 bases between. The V gene's germline CDR1 is LGHDT and CDR2 YNNKEL (reference sequence). CDR3 length: 14 amino acids. The CDR3 DNA is TGTGCCAGCAGCCAAGACTCCGGAACCTACGAGCAGTACTTC. Encoded protein: CASSQDSGTYEQYF.

This chain uses TRBV11-2 with TRBJ2-1, with 15 bases that match TRBD2. Germline CDR1 and CDR2: SGHAT and FQNNGV. The trim removed 0 bases at V and 4 bases at J, leaving 7 bases unmatched. There are 19 residues in the CDR3. CDR3 coding DNA: TGTGCCAGCAGCTTAGATGGACTAGCGGGGGGGCCGGATTACAATGAGCAGTTCTTC. Protein sequence: CASSLDGLAGGPDYNEQFF.

In regard to this clonotype: Given a much more abundant clone one base away, this may be a read error. The chain recombines TRBV5-1 with TRBJ2-3, with D tentatively TRBD1 or TRBD2 (5 bases each). The CDR3 is made up of 15 amino acids. V lost 5 bases and J 0 bases, leaving 13 bases between the germline ends. CDR1 SGHRS and CDR2 YFSETQ come from the germline V gene. CDR3 sequence: CASRRGDPSTDTQYF. The CDR3 nucleotides read TGCGCCAGCAGACGTGGGGACCCGAGCACAGATACGCAGTATTTT.

Ten or more counts support this clonotype. The chain is built from TRBV20-1 and TRBJ2-2; D unresolved. Looked up from germline, CDR1 is DFQATT and CDR2 is SNEGSKA (reference sequence). This CDR3 region has 15 residues. The germline V and J ends were trimmed by 3 bases and 2 bases, with 13 bases remaining between them. The chain's CDR3 is CSASQGRKNTGELFF. Here the CDR3 DNA reads TGCAGTGCTAGCCAAGGGCGGAAAAACACCGGGGAGCTGTTTTTT.

This clonotype was detected ten times or more. The chain recombines TRBV7-2 with TRBJ2-5; D remains unclear. Germline CDR1 is SGHTA and CDR2 is FQGNSA. This CDR3 region has 11 residues. V lost 3 bases, J lost 1 base, and 0 bases lay in between. The CDR3 DNA reads as TGTGCCAGCAGCTTCCAAGAGACCCAGTACTTC. Translated, it gives CASSFQETQYF.

V and J are TRBV20-1 and TRBJ2-2; D gene ambiguous. CDR1 DFQATT and CDR2 SNEGSKA come from the germline V gene (reference sequence). CDR3 length: 14 residues. The ends were cut back, 5 bases at V and 7 bases at J, with 17 bases in the middle. As DNA, the CDR3 is TGCAGTGCTGGCACAATTCAAAGGATCGGGGAGCTGTTTTTT. Translation gives CSAGTIQRIGELFF.

At least ten counts were recorded for this clonotype. This rearrangement joins TRBV20-1 to TRBJ1-5; D gene ambiguous. There are 15 residues in the CDR3. With 2 bases removed from V and 1 base from J, the gap between germline ends came to 12 bases. Germline CDR1 is DFQATT and CDR2 is SNEGSKA (reference sequence). The DNA of the CDR3 is TGCAGTGCTAGATCCCTGGACTTGAGCAATCAGCCCCAGCATTTT. As protein: CSARSLDLSNQPQHF.

This clonotype has more than one count but fewer than ten. The chain recombines TRBV7-2 with TRBJ1-6, with 7 positions matching TRBD1. In germline, CDR1 is SGHTA, CDR2 FQGNSA. This CDR3 contains 14 residues. The V gene end was trimmed by 0 bases and the J gene end by 10 bases; junction bases not matched to a gene: 3. This CDR3 reads CASSLAGGDSPLHF. CDR3 DNA sequence: TGTGCCAGCAGCTTAGCAGGGGGCGACTCACCCCTCCACTTT.